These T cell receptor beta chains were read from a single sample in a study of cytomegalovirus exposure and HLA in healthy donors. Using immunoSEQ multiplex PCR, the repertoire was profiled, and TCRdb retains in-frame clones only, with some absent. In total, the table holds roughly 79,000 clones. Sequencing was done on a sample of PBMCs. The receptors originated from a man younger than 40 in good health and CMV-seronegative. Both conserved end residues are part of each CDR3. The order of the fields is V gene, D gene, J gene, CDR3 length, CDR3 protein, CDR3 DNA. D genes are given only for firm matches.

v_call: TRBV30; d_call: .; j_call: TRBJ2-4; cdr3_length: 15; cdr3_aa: CAWSDPWLAKNIQYF; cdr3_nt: TGTGCCTGGAGCGATCCTTGGCTAGCCAAAAACATTCAGTACTTC
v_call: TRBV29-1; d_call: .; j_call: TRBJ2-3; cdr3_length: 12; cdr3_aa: CSGQQFTDTQYF; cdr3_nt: TGCAGCGGGCAACAGTTCACAGATACGCAGTATTTT
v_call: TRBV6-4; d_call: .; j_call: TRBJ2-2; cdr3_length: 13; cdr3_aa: CASSDLRGGELFF; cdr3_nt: TGTGCCAGCAGTGACCTGAGAGGCGGGGAGCTGTTTTTT
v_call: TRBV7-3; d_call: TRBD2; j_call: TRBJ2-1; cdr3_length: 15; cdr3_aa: CASSSSLGGSNEQFF; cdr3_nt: TGTGCCAGCAGCTCCTCTTTGGGCGGGAGCAATGAGCAGTTCTTC
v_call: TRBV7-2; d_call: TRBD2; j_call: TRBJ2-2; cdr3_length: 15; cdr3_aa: CASSLVASGLGELFF; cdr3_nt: TGTGCCAGCAGCTTAGTTGCTAGCGGGCTCGGGGAGCTGTTTTTT
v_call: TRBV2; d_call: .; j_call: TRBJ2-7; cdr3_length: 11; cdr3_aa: CASSQLHEQYF; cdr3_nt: TGTGCCAGCAGTCAACTCCACGAGCAGTACTTC
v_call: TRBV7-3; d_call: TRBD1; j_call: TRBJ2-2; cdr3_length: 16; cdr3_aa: CASSWLGTGGGGELFF; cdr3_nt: TGTGCCAGCAGCTGGTTAGGGACAGGGGGCGGCGGGGAGCTGTTTTTT
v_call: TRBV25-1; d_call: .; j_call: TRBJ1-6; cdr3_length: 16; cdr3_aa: CASSEAGSSYNSPLHF; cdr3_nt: TGTGCCAGCAGTGAGGCGGGGAGCTCCTATAATTCACCCCTCCACTTT
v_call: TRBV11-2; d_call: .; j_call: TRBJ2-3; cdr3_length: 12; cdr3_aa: CASSLLADTQYF; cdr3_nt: TGTGCCAGCAGCTTACTAGCAGATACGCAGTATTTT
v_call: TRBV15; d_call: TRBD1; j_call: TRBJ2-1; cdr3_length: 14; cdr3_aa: CATSREGTGNEQFF; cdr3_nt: TGTGCCACCAGCAGAGAAGGGACAGGCAATGAGCAGTTCTTC
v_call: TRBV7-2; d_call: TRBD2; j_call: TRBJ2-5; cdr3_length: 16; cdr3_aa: CASSFSGPPLQETQYF; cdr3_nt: TGTGCCAGCAGCTTTAGCGGGCCTCCTCTCCAAGAGACCCAGTACTTC
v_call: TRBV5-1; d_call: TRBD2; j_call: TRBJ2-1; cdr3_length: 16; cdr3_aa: CASSPLAGTSYNEQFF; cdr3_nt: TGCGCCAGCAGCCCGCTAGCGGGTACCTCTTACAATGAGCAGTTCTTC
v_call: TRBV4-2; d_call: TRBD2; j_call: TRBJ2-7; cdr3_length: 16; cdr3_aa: CASSQPTGLAGYEQYF; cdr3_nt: TGTGCCAGCAGCCAGCCGACGGGACTAGCGGGCTACGAGCAGTACTTC
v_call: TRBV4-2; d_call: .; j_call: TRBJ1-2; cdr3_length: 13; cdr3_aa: CVSSFDLTEGYTF; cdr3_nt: TGTGTCAGCAGCTTCGACCTGACAGAGGGCTACACCTTC
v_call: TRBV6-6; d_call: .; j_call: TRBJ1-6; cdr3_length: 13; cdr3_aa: CASTARASSPLHF; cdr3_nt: TGTGCCAGCACGGCCAGGGCGAGTTCACCCCTCCACTTT
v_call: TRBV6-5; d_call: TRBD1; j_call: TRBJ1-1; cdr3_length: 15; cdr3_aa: CASSSGTGVSTEAFF; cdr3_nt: TGTGCCAGCAGCTCCGGGACAGGGGTGAGCACTGAAGCTTTCTTT
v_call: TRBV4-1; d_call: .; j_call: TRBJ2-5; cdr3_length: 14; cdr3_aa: CASSQDRNQETQYF; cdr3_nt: TGCGCCAGCAGCCAAGACAGGAACCAAGAGACCCAGTACTTC
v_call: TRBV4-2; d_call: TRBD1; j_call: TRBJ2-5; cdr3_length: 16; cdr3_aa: CASSREPDRGQETQYF; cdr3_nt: TGTGCCAGCAGCCGAGAACCGGACAGGGGGCAAGAGACCCAGTACTTC
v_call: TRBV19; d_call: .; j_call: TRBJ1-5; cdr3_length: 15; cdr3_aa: CASSIVSYSNQPQHF; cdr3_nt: TGTGCCAGTAGTATAGTTTCTTATAGCAATCAGCCCCAGCATTTT
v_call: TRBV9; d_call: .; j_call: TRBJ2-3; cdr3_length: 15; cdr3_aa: CASSVGQGLADTQYF; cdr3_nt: TGTGCCAGCAGCGTAGGCCAGGGGCTGGCAGATACGCAGTATTTT
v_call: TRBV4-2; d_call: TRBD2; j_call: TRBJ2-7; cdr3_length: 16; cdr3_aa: CASSQEGAGAYYEQYF; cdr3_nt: TGTGCCAGCAGCCAAGAGGGAGCGGGGGCCTACTACGAGCAGTACTTC
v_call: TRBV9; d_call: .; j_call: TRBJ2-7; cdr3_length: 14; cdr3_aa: CASSVAQGGYEQYF; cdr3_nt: TGTGCCAGCAGCGTAGCCCAGGGTGGCTACGAGCAGTACTTC
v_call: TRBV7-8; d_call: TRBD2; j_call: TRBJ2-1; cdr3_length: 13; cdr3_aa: CASSQGLANEQFF; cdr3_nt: TGTGCCAGCAGCCAGGGACTAGCGAATGAGCAGTTCTTC
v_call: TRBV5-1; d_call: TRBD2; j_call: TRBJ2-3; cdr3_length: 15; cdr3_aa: CASSQLAGRGGTQYF; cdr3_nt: TGCGCCAGCAGCCAACTAGCGGGGAGGGGCGGGACGCAGTATTTT
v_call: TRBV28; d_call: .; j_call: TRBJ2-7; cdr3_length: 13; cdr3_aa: CASKRDSPYEQYF; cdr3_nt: TGTGCCAGTAAAAGAGACAGCCCCTACGAGCAGTACTTC
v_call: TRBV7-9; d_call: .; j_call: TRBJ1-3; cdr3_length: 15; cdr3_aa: CASSPTGSSGNTIYF; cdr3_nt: TGTGCCAGCAGCCCGACTGGAAGCTCTGGAAACACCATATATTTT
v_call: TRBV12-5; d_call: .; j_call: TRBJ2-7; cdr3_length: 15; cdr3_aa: CASGLLYGGASPQYF; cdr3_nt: TGTGCTAGTGGTTTGCTTTATGGGGGGGCCTCGCCGCAGTACTTC
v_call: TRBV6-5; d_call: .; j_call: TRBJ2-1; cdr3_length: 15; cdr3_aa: CASSYGASSYNEQFF; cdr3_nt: TGTGCCAGCAGTTACGGGGCAAGCTCCTACAATGAGCAGTTCTTC
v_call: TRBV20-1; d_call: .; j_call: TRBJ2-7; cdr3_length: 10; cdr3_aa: CSVGVYEQYF; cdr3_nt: TGCAGTGTAGGGGTCTACGAGCAGTACTTC
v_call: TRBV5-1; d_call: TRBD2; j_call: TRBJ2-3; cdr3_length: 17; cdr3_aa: CASSSSAGSWVTDTQYF; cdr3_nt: TGCGCCAGCAGTTCGTCAGCGGGGAGTTGGGTAACAGATACGCAGTATTTT
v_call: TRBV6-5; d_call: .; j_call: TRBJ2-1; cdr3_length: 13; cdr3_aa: CASTDRRVDEQFF; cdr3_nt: TGTGCCAGCACTGATAGGAGGGTGGATGAGCAGTTCTTC
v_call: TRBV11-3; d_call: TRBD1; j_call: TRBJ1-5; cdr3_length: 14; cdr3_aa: CASSRRTGNQPQHF; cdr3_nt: TGTGCCAGCAGCCGGAGGACAGGGAATCAGCCCCAGCATTTT
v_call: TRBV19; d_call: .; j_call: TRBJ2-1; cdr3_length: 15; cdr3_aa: CASSLRGTSYNEQFF; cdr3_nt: TGTGCCAGTAGTCTGCGGGGGACATCCTACAATGAGCAGTTCTTC
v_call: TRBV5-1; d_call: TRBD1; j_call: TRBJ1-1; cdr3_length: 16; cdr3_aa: CASSLGTGSGDTEAFF; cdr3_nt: TGCGCCAGCAGCTTGGGGACAGGGTCGGGTGACACTGAAGCTTTCTTT
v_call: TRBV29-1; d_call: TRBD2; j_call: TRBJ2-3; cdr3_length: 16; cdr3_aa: CSVERRREMRADTQYF; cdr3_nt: TGCAGCGTTGAAAGGAGGCGGGAGATGAGGGCAGATACGCAGTATTTT
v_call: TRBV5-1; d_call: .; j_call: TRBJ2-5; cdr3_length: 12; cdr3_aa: CASSSEQETQYF; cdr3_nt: TGCGCCAGCAGCTCAGAACAAGAGACCCAGTACTTC
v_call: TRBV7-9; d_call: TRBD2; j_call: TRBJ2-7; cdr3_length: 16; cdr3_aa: CASSGYGTSGSYEQYF; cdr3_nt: TGTGCCAGCAGCGGATACGGGACTAGCGGTTCCTACGAGCAGTACTTC
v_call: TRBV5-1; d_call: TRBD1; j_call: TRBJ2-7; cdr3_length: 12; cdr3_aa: CASSQQGNEQYF; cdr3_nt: TGCGCCAGCAGCCAACAGGGGAACGAGCAGTACTTC
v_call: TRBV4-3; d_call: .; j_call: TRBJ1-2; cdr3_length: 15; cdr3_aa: CASSQAGGGDYGYTF; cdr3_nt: TGCGCCAGCAGCCAAGCGGGGGGCGGAGACTATGGCTACACCTTC
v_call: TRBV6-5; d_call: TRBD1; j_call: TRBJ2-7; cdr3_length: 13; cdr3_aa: CATSGTGVYEQYF; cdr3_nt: TGTGCCACATCCGGGACAGGGGTCTACGAGCAGTACTTC
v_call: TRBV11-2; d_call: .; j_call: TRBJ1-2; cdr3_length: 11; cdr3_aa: CASSGGGGYTF; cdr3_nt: TGTGCCAGCAGCGGGGGCGGCGGCTACACCTTC
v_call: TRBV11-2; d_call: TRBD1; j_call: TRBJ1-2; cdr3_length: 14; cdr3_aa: CASSLAGTAYGYTF; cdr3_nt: TGTGCCAGCAGCCTCGCCGGGACAGCCTATGGCTACACCTTC
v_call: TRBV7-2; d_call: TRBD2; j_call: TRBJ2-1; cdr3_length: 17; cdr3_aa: CASSPRPLAGVANEQFF; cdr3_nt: TGTGCCAGCAGCCCCCGCCCGCTAGCGGGAGTAGCCAATGAGCAGTTCTTC
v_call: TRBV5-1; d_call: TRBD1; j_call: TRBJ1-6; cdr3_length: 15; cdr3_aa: CASSPGTGANSPLHF; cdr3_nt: TGCGCCAGCAGCCCCGGGACAGGGGCTAATTCACCCCTCCACTTT
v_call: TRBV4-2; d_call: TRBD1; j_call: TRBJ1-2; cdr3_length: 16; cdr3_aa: CASSQVGLQGALGYTF; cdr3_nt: TGTGCCAGCAGCCAAGTTGGGCTGCAGGGGGCGCTTGGCTACACCTTC
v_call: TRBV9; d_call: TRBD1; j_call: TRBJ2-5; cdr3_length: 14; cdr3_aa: CASSVGDRGETQYF; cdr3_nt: TGTGCCAGCAGCGTGGGAGACAGGGGAGAGACCCAGTACTTC
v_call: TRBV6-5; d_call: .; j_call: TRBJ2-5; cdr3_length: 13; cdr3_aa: CASSIRRGETQYF; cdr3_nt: TGTGCCAGCAGTATCCGACGGGGGGAGACCCAGTACTTC
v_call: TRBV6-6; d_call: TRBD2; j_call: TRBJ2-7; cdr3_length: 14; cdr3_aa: CASSLAGLRYEQYF; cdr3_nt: TGTGCCAGCAGTTTAGCGGGACTGAGGTACGAGCAGTACTTC
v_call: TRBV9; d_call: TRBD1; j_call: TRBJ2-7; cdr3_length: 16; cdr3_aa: CASSVEDGTGGDEQYF; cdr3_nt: TGTGCCAGCAGCGTAGAGGACGGGACAGGGGGCGACGAGCAGTACTTC
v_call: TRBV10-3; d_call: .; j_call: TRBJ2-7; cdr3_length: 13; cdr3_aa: CAISGASSYEQYF; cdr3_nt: TGTGCCATCAGTGGGGCGAGCTCCTACGAGCAGTACTTC
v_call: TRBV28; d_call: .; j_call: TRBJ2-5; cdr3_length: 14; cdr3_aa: CASSTTGYQETQYF; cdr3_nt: TGTGCCAGCAGTACAACAGGGTACCAAGAGACCCAGTACTTC
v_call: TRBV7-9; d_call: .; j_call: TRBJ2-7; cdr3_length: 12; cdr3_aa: CASSSHGYEQYF; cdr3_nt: TGTGCCAGCAGCTCTCACGGTTACGAGCAGTACTTC
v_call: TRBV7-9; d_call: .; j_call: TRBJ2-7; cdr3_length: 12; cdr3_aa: CASTTDSYEQYF; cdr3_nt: TGTGCCAGCACGACAGACTCCTACGAGCAGTACTTC
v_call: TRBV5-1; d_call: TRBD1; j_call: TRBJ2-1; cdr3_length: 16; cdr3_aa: CASRPTGGISYNEQFF; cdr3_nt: TGCGCCAGCAGACCGACAGGGGGAATTTCTTACAATGAGCAGTTCTTC
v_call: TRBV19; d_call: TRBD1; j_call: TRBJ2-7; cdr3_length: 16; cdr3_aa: CASSPRTGLTLYEQYF; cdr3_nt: TGTGCCAGTAGTCCCCGGACAGGCTTAACCCTATACGAGCAGTACTTC
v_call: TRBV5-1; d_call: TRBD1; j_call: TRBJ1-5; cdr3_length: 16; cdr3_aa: CASSPGTDHSNQPQHF; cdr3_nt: TGCGCCAGCAGCCCCGGGACAGATCATAGCAATCAGCCCCAGCATTTT
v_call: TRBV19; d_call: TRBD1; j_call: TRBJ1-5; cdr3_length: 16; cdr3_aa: CASRSPEDRGLQPQHF; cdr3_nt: TGTGCCAGTAGGAGTCCAGAGGACAGGGGGCTTCAGCCCCAGCATTTT
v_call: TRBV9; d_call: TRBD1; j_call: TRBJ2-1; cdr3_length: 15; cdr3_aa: CASSVLDRAYNEQFF; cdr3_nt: TGTGCCAGCAGCGTACTGGACAGGGCTTACAATGAGCAGTTCTTC
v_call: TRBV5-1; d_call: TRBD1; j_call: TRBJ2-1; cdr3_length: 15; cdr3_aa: CASSIGQGENNEQFF; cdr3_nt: TGCGCCAGCAGCATCGGACAGGGGGAGAATAATGAGCAGTTCTTC